What follows describes a single T cell receptor (beta chain). The antigen this receptor binds is unknown. No per-base quality is available; no much larger clone lies one base away. This sample is part of a study of T-cell memory formation after mild COVID-19 (dated by TCRdb to about 2021). For the wider study: Most TCR sequence clusters were specific to one of the two donors. In a couple of donors, T-cell clones that expanded and contracted after mild COVID-19 were tracked by sequencing TCRalpha and TCRbeta repertoires over time. The cohort comprised two young, previously healthy adult volunteers, one female and one male. What the work shows at the level of the full study, not this receptor alone: Contracting CD4+ clones appeared mostly in the CM and EM memory subsets, whereas CD8+ clones were enriched in EMRA. Some responding clones were found in pre-infection memory, which suggests that pre-existing cross-reactive memory T cells took part in the SARS-CoV-2 response. From day 15 to 85, contracting clones showed balanced CD4/CD8 phenotypes, whereas a second wave of clones that expanded from day 15 to 37 leaned towards CD4+. SARS-CoV-2 specificity was not confirmed for the second-wave clones peaking on day 37. Only two mild cases were covered in the study, and larger cohorts including severe cases with pre-infection samples were considered necessary.

From its cysteine to its phenylalanine, the CDR3 spans 16 amino acids. Here the CDR3 DNA is all that survives: 48 bases in frame from base 1. Trimming removed 3 bases from V and 6 bases from J, leaving 20 bases between the germline ends. Taken from the germline V gene, the CDR1 and CDR2 loops are SGHAT and FQNNGV. Instrument used: Illumina NovaSeq 6000. TCRalpha and TCRbeta cDNA libraries were constructed by 5'RACE with constant-segment primers, with sample barcodes and unique molecular identifiers being introduced. Trizol reagent was used to extract RNA from every sample. Amplification of the libraries took two PCR steps, and the second step added a second sample barcode plus Illumina TruSeq adapters. Sequencing of the libraries was done on an Illumina NovaSeq, producing 2 x 150 bp paired-end reads. The study's processing was this. With migec v1.2.7, reads were demultiplexed and then collapsed into UMI-guided consensus sequences. With mixcr v2.1.11, UMI consensuses were aligned to TRA and TRB V and J templates and assembled into clonotypes. Expanded or contracted clonotypes were those called significant by both edgeR and NoisET, with noise models trained on biological replicates. For edgeR calls, the cutoffs were a false discovery rate-adjusted p below 0.01 and a log2 fold-change threshold of 1. As an exploratory analysis of dynamics, max-normalized trajectories of the 1000 most abundant clonotypes were examined with PCA combined with hierarchical clustering. Separately sequenced CD4+ and CD8+ repertoires were used to assign the CD4 or CD8 phenotype of responding clones. Using fastp at Q25 and MiXCR, TCRdb reprocessed the public reads and kept productive beta chains. Here each entry gathers all rows of one CDR3 protein and keeps the most common genes and DNA. V and J calls and clone size were set by TCRdb, not the authors. The sample table contains 400,000 to 500,000 distinct CDR3 sequences; only one count was recorded for roughly 18% of them. The top ten constitute 20% to 25% of the sample.

Ficoll-Paque density gradient centrifugation was the method used to isolate PBMCs. Recombination linked TRBV11-2 to TRBJ1-2; a tentative D match to TRBD1 spans 5 bases. This receptor was obtained from a man aged 18 to 30 who had mild COVID-19 (a few samples of this study predate the infection). The sample titles of this study are shuffled in the database, so cell type and time point are left out; the donor was told from shared clones. Sequencing input: PBMCs or a T cell subset sorted from them (not recorded which). The bases are TGTGCCAGCAGCTTCCTAAAAGGGAGGGGATTCGATGGCTACACCTTC. Its protein reads: CASSFLKGRGFDGYTF. When the CDR3 is completed using the reference TRBV11-2 and TRBJ1-2 genes on either side, the full variable domain is EAGVAQSPRYKIIEKRQSVAFWCNPISGHATLYWYQQILGQGPKLLIQFQNNGVVDDSQLPKDRFSAERLKGVDSTLKIQPAKLEDSAVYLCASSFLKGRGFDGYTFGSGTRLTVV.